This TCR beta chain was sequenced for a study of OX40 agonist ivuxolimab in advanced cancers. Context from the whole study: The costimulatory receptor OX40 (CD134) was targeted by ivuxolimab, a fully human IgG2 agonistic monoclonal antibody. Intravenous ivuxolimab was administered to patients every 2 weeks at six dose levels: 0.01, 0.1, 0.3, 1.5, 3 and 10 mg/kg. In the dose-escalation cohort, 70% to 85% of patients were male, and the mean age was around 60 years, with a range of 23 to 79. The paper describes the monotherapy dose-escalation part (N of about 47 patients) of the phase I trial of ivuxolimab. Partial responses were achieved by three dose-escalation patients, of whom one had hepatocellular carcinoma and two had cutaneous melanoma. Peripheral TCRbeta sequencing aimed to test whether ivuxolimab altered TCR sequence diversity and caused clonal T-cell expansion. Of the roughly 52 dose-escalation patients, hepatocellular carcinoma was present in roughly 19, melanoma in around 15, renal cell carcinoma in 9 and head and neck cancer in 9. Prior anti-PD-1, anti-PD-L1 or anti-CTLA-4 therapy was permitted, and 40% of dose-escalation patients had received checkpoint inhibitors. Study-wide findings and limitations: The antigen specificity of the peripheral T cells that underwent clonal expansion was not determined. In the 0.1-3.0 mg/kg groups, partial responders were among the patients with the lowest normalized peripheral clonal expansion, particularly in CD8+ T cells. After ivuxolimab, more expanded clones were found on average in CD8+ T cells than in CD4+ T cells. Clonal expansion of both CD4+ and CD8+ blood T cells was observed from baseline to week 6 at doses 0.1 to 3.0 mg/kg. Low levels of normalized T-cell clonal expansion were also seen in some patients who did not respond.

Genomic DNA was isolated from the sorted cells so that the TCRbeta CDR3 region could be sequenced. The immunoSEQ Assay was used to sequence the TCRbeta CDR3 regions. TCRdb re-hosts the immuneACCESS table, in-frame sequences only. Its copies lack some clones; in the studies checked, an unresolved V gene accounts for under half of them, and the cause for the rest is not known. This sample holds about 72,000 clones; approximately 81% were observed only once. The ten largest clones represent about 5% of the sample. Cut back by 2 bases and 1 base, the V and J ends lie 14 bases apart. In the germline V gene (reference sequence), CDR1 corresponds to PRHDT and CDR2 to FYEKMQ. Including the terminal cysteine and phenylalanine, the CDR3 comprises 16 residues. Only the CDR3 part of the read is kept: 48 bases, read in frame from the first base. As regards this clone: Which antigen it targets is not known. No quality values exist for individual bases; no much larger clone is one base distant.

Patients with a history of autoimmune disease or receiving systemic immunosuppression were excluded from the trial. In every dose cohort, peripheral blood was drawn for TCR sequencing at baseline, cycle 4 day 1, and cycle 7 day 1. The samples were drawn from a first-in-human, open-label, multicenter phase I dose-escalation trial of ivuxolimab. Adults with locally advanced or metastatic melanoma, renal cell, hepatocellular, or head and neck squamous cell carcinoma were enrolled in the trial. Before TCR sequencing, CD4+ T cells and CD8+ T cells were sorted from peripheral blood as separate populations.

The source of this sequence is an adult with an advanced solid tumor such as melanoma, head and neck, liver or kidney cancer. Source: CD4+ or CD8+ T cells sorted from blood, taken in a trial of the OX40 agonist ivuxolimab. The chain joins TRBV13 to TRBJ1-1; no D gene call is confident. CDR3 loop: CASSLLGSYENTEAFF. The sequenced DNA is TGTGCCAGCAGCTTATTGGGGTCATATGAGAACACTGAAGCTTTCTTT.